Reported below is one T cell receptor (beta chain). The antigen is not known. This entry belongs to a study of long-term antiretroviral therapy in people with HIV. Study-wide results and limits: Before ART, certain clones expanded, and these dominated the repertoire at all time points. Repertoires with HIV possessed tighter CDR3 length spans than those of controls. Transplant-donor-level diversity was not reached after ART, though diversity increased.

The V and J ends lost 3 bases and 5 bases, in that order; junction bases with no gene match: 10. The CDR3 has 16 amino acids. The germline CDR1 and CDR2 sequences are ENHRY and SYGVKD. With survey level as its setting, the immunoSEQ assay was v3.0. Clones were read by immunoSEQ multiplex PCR, and TCRdb kept only the in-frame ones, dropping some. The repertoire holds around 12,000 clones, 82% seen once, with 15% to 20% in the top ten. The sample consisted of unsorted PBMCs, taken around 8 years after starting antiretroviral therapy. This TCR came from a man over 45 with HIV. The gene calls are TRBV10-3 and TRBJ2-5, with 9 bases identical to TRBD1. CDR3 DNA: TGTGCCATCAGTGACCCCGACAGGGGGGTGGGGGAGACCCAGTACTTC. Translating it yields CAISDPDRGVGETQYF.